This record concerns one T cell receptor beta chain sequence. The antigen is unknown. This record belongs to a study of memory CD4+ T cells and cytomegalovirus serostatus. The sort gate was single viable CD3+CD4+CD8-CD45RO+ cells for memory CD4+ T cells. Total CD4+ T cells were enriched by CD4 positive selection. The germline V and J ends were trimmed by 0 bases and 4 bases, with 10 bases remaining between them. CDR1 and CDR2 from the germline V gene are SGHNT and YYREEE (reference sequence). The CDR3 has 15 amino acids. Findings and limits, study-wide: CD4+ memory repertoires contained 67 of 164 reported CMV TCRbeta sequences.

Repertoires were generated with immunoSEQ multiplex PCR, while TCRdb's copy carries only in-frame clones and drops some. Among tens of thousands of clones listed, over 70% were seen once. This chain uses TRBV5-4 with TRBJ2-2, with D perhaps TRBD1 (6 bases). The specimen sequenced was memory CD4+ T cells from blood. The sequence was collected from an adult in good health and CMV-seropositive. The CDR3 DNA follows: TGTGCCAGCAGCTTGGCAGGGGTATTCACCGGGGAGCTGTTTTTT. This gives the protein CASSLAGVFTGELFF.